These T cell receptor beta chains were read from a single sample in a study of control samples from healthy donors and cancer patients. The protocol was immunoSEQ multiplex PCR, while the TCRdb copy is restricted to in-frame clones and leaves out a portion. The profile covers 50,000 to 75,000 clones, with 90% appearing a single time and nearly 6% taken by the ten largest. The sample was PBMCs. The receptor source for this set is a man in his 60s with colorectal cancer. The CDR3 runs from the conserved cysteine through the conserved F or W. Each record gives: clone size, V gene, D gene, J gene, CDR3 DNA, CDR3 protein. A D gene is named only where the DNA matches it firmly. The size field is filled for only some rows; it gives once, few, many or a size class.

-	TRBV19	-	TRBJ2-3	TGTGCCAGTAACCCGGACAGCCGAACCTACACAGATACGCAGTATTTT	CASNPDSRTYTDTQYF
-	TRBV5-1	TRBD1	TRBJ1-2	TGCGCCAGCAGTCCAACAGGGGGCGCGAACTATGGCTACACCTTC	CASSPTGGANYGYTF
-	TRBV3-1/TRBV3-2	-	TRBJ2-5	TGTGCCAGCAGCCCCGTGGGTTTTGGAGGGGAAGAGACCCAGTACTTC	CASSPVGFGGEETQYF
-	TRBV7-2	-	TRBJ2-1	TGTGCCAGCAGCTTATACCGGGGGTACAATGAGCAGTTCTTC	CASSLYRGYNEQFF
-	TRBV9	-	TRBJ1-6	TGTGCCAGCAGCGTAGAGGGTGTAAATTCACCCCTCCACTTT	CASSVEGVNSPLHF
few	TRBV7-8	TRBD1	TRBJ2-3	TGTGCCAGCAGCCCGATCACAGGGGCAGATACGCAGTATTTT	CASSPITGADTQYF
once	TRBV19	TRBD1	TRBJ2-1	TGTGCCAGTAGTATGGGGACAGGGGACATCAATGAGCAGTTCTTC	CASSMGTGDINEQFF
-	TRBV3-1/TRBV3-2	-	TRBJ1-3	TGTGCCAGCACACAGGACTCTGGAAACACCATATATTTT	CASTQDSGNTIYF
-	TRBV7-2	-	TRBJ2-3	TGTGCCAGCAGCTTAATGGGAGATACGCAGTATTTT	CASSLMGDTQYF
-	TRBV7-6	TRBD1	TRBJ1-5	TGTGCCAGCAGCCCTACCCGGGGAGACAGGGGTCAGCCCCAGCATTTT	CASSPTRGDRGQPQHF
-	TRBV6-4	TRBD2	TRBJ2-5	TGTGCCAGCAGTGAGCCCCCTTCGGGGGGGTACCAAGAGACCCAGTACTTC	CASSEPPSGGYQETQYF
-	TRBV29-1	-	TRBJ2-7	TGCAGCGTTGAATCCGGGGCAGGGTACGAGCAGTACTTC	CSVESGAGYEQYF
-	TRBV7-9	-	TRBJ1-4	TGTGCCAGCAGCTCTAGGACAGTCGGGAACCCTGAAAAACTGTTTTTT	CASSSRTVGNPEKLFF
-	TRBV9	-	TRBJ1-2	TGTGCCAGCAGCGTAGGGACAGCCTATGGCTACACCTTC	CASSVGTAYGYTF
-	TRBV19	-	TRBJ2-3	TGTGCCAGTACCCTTTCCTCCGCTAGCACAGATACGCAGTATTTT	CASTLSSASTDTQYF
-	TRBV7-9	TRBD1	TRBJ2-7	TGTGCCAGCAGCTTCGCCCGGGACAGGGGCTACGAGCAGTACTTC	CASSFARDRGYEQYF
-	TRBV7-9	-	TRBJ1-5	TGTGCCAGCAGCCCTCTCCTCGGGGGCCGGGGTCAGCCCCAGCATTTT	CASSPLLGGRGQPQHF
-	TRBV6-5	-	TRBJ1-6	TGTGCCAGCAGTCGAACCAGGGGTGGTAATTCACCCCTCCACTTT	CASSRTRGGNSPLHF
-	TRBV5-1	-	TRBJ1-6	TGCGCCAGCAGCGTTGACAGGAACTCACCCCTCCACTTT	CASSVDRNSPLHF
-	TRBV5-1	-	TRBJ2-1	TGCGCCAGCAGCTTAAGGAACGCAATCAGCTCCTACAATGAGCAGTTCTTC	CASSLRNAISSYNEQFF
once	TRBV19	-	TRBJ1-4	TGTGCCAGTAGAGCCCAGGGGTTAGGGGAAAAACTGTTTTTT	CASRAQGLGEKLFF
once	TRBV5-1	TRBD1	TRBJ1-1	TGCGCCAGCAGCGCAAGACAGGGCCCGAACACTGAAGCTTTCTTT	CASSARQGPNTEAFF
-	TRBV15	-	TRBJ2-3	TGTGCCACCAGCATCCAGGGAACTAGCACAGATACGCAGTATTTT	CATSIQGTSTDTQYF
-	TRBV7-9	TRBD2	TRBJ2-2	TGTGCCAGCAGCAACCCGACTAGCGGGGGGCGATTGGACACCGGGGAGCTGTTTTTT	CASSNPTSGGRLDTGELFF
-	TRBV11-2	-	TRBJ1-6	TGTGCCAGCAGCCCTAGCGAATGGGGCCCAGGGTCACCCCTCCACTTT	CASSPSEWGPGSPLHF
-	TRBV3-1/TRBV3-2	-	TRBJ1-5	TGTGCCAGCAGCCCGGACAGTTATCAGCCCCAGCATTTT	CASSPDSYQPQHF
-	TRBV6-2/TRBV6-3	TRBD2	TRBJ2-3	TGTGCCAGCAGTTACGGTTGGCGGGGGAGCTTCACAGATACGCAGTATTTT	CASSYGWRGSFTDTQYF
-	TRBV4-1	-	TRBJ2-3	TGCGCCAGCAGCCAAGGATGGAATGCCATTACAGATACGCAGTATTTT	CASSQGWNAITDTQYF
-	TRBV7-2	-	TRBJ2-3	TGTGCCAGCAGCCCCCCGGGAGATACGCAGTATTTT	CASSPPGDTQYF
-	TRBV28	TRBD1	TRBJ2-3	TGTGCCAGCAGTCGGGACAGGGGAACAGATACGCAGTATTTT	CASSRDRGTDTQYF
once	TRBV11-3	TRBD2	TRBJ2-5	TGTGCCAGCAGCTTATTTGGGACTAGCGCCGAAGAGACCCAGTACTTC	CASSLFGTSAEETQYF
once	TRBV10-2	-	TRBJ1-5	TGCGCCAGCAGTTCGGGCCCCAATCAGCCCCAGCATTTT	CASSSGPNQPQHF